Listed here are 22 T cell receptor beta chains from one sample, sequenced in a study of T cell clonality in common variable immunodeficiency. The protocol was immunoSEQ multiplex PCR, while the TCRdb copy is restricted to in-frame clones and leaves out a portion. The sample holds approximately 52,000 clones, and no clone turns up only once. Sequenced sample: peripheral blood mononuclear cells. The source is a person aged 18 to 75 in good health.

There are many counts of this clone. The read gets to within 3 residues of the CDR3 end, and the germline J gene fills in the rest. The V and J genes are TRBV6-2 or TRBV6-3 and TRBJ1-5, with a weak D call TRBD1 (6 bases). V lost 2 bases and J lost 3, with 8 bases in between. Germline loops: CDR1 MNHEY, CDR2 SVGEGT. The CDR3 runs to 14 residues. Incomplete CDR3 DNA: TGTGCCAGCAGTTACGGGACACCCAATCAGCCC. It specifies CASSYGTPNQP. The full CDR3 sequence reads CASSYGTPNQPQHF.

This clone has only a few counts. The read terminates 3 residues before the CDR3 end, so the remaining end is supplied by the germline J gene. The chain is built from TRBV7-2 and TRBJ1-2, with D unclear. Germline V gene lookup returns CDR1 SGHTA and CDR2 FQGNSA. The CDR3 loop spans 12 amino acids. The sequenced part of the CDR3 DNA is TGTGCCAGCAGCTTCTTTTACGGGGAC. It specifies CASSFFYGD. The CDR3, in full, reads CASSFFYGDYTF.

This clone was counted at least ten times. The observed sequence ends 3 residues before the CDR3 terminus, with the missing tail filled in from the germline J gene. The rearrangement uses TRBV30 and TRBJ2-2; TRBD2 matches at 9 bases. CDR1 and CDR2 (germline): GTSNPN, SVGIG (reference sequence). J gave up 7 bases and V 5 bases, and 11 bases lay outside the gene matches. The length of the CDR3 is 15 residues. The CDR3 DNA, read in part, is TGTGCCTGGTGCAGCCTAGCGGGATCGGGCGGGGAG. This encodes CAWCSLAGSGGE. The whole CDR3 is CAWCSLAGSGGELFF.

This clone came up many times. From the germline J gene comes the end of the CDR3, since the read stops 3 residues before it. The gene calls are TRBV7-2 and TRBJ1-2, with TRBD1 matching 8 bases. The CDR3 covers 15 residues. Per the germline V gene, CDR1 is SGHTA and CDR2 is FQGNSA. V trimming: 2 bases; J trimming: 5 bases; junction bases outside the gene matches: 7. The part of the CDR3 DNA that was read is TGTGCCAGCAGCTTAACATGGGACAGGTCTTATGGC. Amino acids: CASSLTWDRSYG. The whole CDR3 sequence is CASSLTWDRSYGYTF.

CDR3 DNA, as far as it was read: TGTGCCAGCAGGGCGACAGGCCCCACTGAA. This sequence encodes CASRATGPTE. The full CDR3 protein is CASRATGPTEAFF. The J gene is TRBJ1-1, the V gene TRBV2, with D tentatively TRBD1 (6 bases). The read terminates 3 residues ahead of where the CDR3 ends, so the germline J gene completes it. The CDR3 spans 13 residues. Trimming stripped 6 bases from V and 4 bases from J, with 12 bases between. Per germline, CDR1 SNHLY and CDR2 FYNNEI.

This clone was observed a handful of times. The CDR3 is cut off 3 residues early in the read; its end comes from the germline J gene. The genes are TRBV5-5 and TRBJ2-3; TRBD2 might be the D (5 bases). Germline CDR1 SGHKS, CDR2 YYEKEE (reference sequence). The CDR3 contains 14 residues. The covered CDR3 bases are TGTGCCAGCAGCTTCGGGTCTAGCCAAGAGACG. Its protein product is CASSFGSSQET. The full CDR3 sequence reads CASSFGSSQETQYF.

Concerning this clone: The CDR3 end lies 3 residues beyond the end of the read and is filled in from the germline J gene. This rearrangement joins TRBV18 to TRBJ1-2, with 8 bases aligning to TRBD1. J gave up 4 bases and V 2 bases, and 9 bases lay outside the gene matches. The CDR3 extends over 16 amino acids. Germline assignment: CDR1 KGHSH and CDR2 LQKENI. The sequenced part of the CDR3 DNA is TGTGCCAGCTCACCAGACGCAGGGGGCTTCAGCTATGGC. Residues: CASSPDAGGFSYG. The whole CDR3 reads CASSPDAGGFSYGYTF.

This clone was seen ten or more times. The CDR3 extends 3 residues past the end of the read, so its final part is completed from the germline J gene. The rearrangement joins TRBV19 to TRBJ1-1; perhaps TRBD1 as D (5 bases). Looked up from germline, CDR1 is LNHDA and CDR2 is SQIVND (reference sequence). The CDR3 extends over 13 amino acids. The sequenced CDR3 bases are TGTGCCAGTAGTATTGGTTTCCGGGGGGGA. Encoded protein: CASSIGFRGG. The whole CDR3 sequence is CASSIGFRGGAFF.

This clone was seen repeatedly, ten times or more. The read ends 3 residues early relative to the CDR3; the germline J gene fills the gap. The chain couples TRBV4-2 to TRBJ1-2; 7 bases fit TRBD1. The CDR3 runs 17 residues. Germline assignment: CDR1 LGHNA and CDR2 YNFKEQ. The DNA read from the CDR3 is TGTGCCAGCAGCCAAGATCTCTCTCAAGGGGGCACAGATACC. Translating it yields CASSQDLSQGGTDT. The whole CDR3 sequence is CASSQDLSQGGTDTYTF.

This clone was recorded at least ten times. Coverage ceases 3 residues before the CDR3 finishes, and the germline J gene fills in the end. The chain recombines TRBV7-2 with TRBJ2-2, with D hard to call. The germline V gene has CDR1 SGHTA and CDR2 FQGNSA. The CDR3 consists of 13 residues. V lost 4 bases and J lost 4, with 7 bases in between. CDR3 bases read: TGTGCCAGCAGCTCCGGTCCCACCGGGGAG. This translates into CASSSGPTGE. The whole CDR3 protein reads CASSSGPTGELFF.

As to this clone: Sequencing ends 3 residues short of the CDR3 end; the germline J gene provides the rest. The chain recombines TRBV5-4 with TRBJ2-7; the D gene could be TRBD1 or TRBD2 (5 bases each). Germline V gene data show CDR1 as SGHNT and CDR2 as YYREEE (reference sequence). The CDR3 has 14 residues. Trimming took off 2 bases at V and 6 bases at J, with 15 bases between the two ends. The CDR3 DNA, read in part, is TGTGCCAGCAGCTTTCAGGGAGACGGCCGCGAG. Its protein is CASSFQGDGRE. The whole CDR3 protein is CASSFQGDGREQYF.

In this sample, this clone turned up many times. Incomplete CDR3 DNA: TGCAGCGTTGGCGAACGAGGACTAGCGGGAGGCCTTTACGAG. Its protein product is CSVGERGLAGGLYE. The whole CDR3 is CSVGERGLAGGLYEQYF. The chain joins TRBV29-1 to TRBJ2-7; 14 bases match TRBD2. The read ends 3 residues before the CDR3 terminus; that terminus is restored from the germline J gene. V was pared by 4 bases and J by 4 bases, with 12 bases of the junction left unmatched. There are 17 residues in the CDR3. Germline V gives CDR1 SQVTM, CDR2 ANQGSEA.

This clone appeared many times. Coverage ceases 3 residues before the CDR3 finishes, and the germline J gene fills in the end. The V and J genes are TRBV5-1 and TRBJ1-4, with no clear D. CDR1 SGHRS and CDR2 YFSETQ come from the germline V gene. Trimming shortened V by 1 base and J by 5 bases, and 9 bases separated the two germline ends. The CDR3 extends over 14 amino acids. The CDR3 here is CASSLSRGNEKLFF. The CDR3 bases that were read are TGCGCCAGCAGCTTGTCGCGAGGGAATGAAAAA.

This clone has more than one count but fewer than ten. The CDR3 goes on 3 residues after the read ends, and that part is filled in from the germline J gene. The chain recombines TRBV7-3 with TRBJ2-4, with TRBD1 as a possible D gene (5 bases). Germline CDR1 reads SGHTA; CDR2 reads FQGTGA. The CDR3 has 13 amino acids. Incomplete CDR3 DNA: TGTGCCAGCAGCTTAAGCCAGGGCGGTGGT. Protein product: CASSLSQGGG. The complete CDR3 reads CASSLSQGGGQYF.

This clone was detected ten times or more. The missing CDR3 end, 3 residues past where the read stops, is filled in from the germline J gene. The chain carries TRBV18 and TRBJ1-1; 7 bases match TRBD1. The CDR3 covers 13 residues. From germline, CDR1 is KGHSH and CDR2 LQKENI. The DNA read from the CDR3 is TGTGCCAGCTCAATCACAGGGGAGGGTTCG. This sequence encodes CASSITGEGS. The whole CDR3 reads CASSITGEGSAFF.

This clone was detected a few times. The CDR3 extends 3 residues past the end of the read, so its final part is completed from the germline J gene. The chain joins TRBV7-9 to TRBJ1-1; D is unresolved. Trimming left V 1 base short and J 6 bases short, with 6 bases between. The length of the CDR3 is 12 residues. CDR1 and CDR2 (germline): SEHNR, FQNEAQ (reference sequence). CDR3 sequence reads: CASSLGPAEAFF. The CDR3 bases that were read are TGTGCCAGCAGCTTAGGGCCCGCTGAA. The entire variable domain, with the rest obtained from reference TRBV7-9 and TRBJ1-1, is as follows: DTGVSQNPRHKITKRGQNVTFRCDPISEHNRLYWYRQTLGQGPEFLTYFQNEAQLEKSRLLSDRFSAERPKGSFSTLEIQRTEQGDSAMYLCASSLGPAEAFFGQGTRLTVV.

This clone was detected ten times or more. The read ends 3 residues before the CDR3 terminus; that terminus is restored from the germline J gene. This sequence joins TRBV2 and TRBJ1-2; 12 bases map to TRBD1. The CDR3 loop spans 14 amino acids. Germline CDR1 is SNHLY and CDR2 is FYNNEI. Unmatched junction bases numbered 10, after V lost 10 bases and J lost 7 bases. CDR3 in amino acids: CATKGTGGEFGYTF. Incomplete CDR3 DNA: TGTGCCACCAAAGGGACAGGGGGCGAATTTGGC.

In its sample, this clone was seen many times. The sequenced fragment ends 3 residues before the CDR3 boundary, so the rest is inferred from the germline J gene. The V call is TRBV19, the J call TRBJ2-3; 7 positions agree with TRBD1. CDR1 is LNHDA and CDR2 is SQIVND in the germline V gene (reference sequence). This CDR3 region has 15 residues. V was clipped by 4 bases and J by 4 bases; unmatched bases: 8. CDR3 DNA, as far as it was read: TGTGCCAGTAGTAGAAAGGGGGCGAAAGCAGATACG. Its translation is CASSRKGAKADT. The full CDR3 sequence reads CASSRKGAKADTQYF.

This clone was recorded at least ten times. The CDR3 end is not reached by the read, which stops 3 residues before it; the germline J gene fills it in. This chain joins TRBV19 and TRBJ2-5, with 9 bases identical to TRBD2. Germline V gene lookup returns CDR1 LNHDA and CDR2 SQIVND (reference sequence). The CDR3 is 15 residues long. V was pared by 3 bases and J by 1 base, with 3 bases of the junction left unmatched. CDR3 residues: CASSMLAGPQETQYF. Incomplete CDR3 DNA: TGTGCCAGTAGTATGCTAGCGGGACCCCAAGAGACC.

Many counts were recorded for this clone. This CDR3 is CASSQLLFLETQYF. The sequenced CDR3 bases are TGCGCCAGCAGCCAACTGTTGTTTTTGGAGACC. The chain carries TRBV4-1 and TRBJ2-5; D not resolved. The read ends 3 residues early relative to the CDR3; the germline J gene fills the gap. V was pared by 2 bases and J by 5 bases, with 12 bases between. The germline CDR1 and CDR2 sequences are MGHRA and YSYEKL. This CDR3 comprises 14 residues.

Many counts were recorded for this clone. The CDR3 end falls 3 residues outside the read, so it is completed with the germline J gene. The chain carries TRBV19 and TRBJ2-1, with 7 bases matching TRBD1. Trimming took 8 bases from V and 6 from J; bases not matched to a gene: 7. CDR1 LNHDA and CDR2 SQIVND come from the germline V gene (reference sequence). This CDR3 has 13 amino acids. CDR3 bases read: TGTGCCAGTGCCTACGACAGGGTCAATGAG. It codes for CASAYDRVNE. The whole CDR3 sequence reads CASAYDRVNEQFF.

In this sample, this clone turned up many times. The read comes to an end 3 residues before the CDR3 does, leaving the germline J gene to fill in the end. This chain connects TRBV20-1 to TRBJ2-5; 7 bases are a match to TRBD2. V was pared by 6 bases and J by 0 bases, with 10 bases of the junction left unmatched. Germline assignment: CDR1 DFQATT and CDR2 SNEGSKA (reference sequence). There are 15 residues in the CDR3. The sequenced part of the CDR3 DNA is TGCAGTGCCCTCCCCGGGGGGAGGAACCAAGAGACC. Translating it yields CSALPGGRNQET. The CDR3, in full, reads CSALPGGRNQETQYF.